Below are 14 T cell receptor beta chains sequenced from a single sample in a study of cytomegalovirus exposure and HLA in healthy donors. Primers included in the PCR were 60 Vbeta and 13 Jbeta primers. Repertoires were generated with immunoSEQ multiplex PCR, while TCRdb's copy carries only in-frame clones and drops some. The profile covers 95,000 to 150,000 clones, with around 86% appearing a single time and 2% to 2.5% taken by the ten largest. What was sequenced was PBMCs. These receptor sequences come from a man aged 25-45 years in good health and CMV-seronegative.

The chain employs TRBV18 and TRBJ1-2; D remains ambiguous. CDR3 length: 15 amino acids. CDR1 is KGHSH and CDR2 is LQKENI in the germline V gene. V was trimmed by 6 bases and J by 0 bases, leaving 14 bases between them. The chain's CDR3 is CASSEGGRTNYGYTF. As DNA, the CDR3 is TGTGCCAGCTCGGAGGGAGGGAGAACTAACTATGGCTACACCTTC.

The chain recombines TRBV29-1 with TRBJ1-2, with D unclear. The CDR3 has 15 amino acids. V dropped 1 base and J dropped 1 base, with 13 bases sitting between them. Germline V CDR1 and CDR2: SQVTM, ANQGSEA. The CDR3 loop reads CSVEARQKYNYGYTF. The CDR3 nucleotides read TGCAGCGTTGAAGCGCGGCAAAAATATAACTATGGCTACACCTTC.

The chain carries TRBV6-1 and TRBJ1-1; possibly TRBD1 for D (5 bases). Germline values: CDR1 MNHNS, CDR2 SASEGT. V dropped 6 bases and J dropped 2 bases, with 13 bases sitting between them. The CDR3 runs 14 residues. CDR3 protein: CASRFPGSNTEAFF. The CDR3, as DNA: TGTGCCAGCAGGTTCCCAGGGTCCAACACTGAAGCTTTCTTT.

The chain is built from TRBV6-1 and TRBJ1-1; TRBD1 is a possible D gene (6 bases). V dropped 6 bases and J dropped 3 bases, with 14 bases sitting between them. The CDR3 is 14 residues long. CDR1 MNHNS and CDR2 SASEGT come from the germline V gene. The CDR3 nucleotides read TGTGCCAGCAGAGTACAGGGTTCGTACACTGAAGCTTTCTTT. Amino acids: CASRVQGSYTEAFF.

The V call is TRBV7-9, the J call TRBJ1-3; maybe TRBD1 (5 bases). Trimming left V 2 bases short and J 3 bases short, with 20 bases between. Germline CDR1 and CDR2: SEHNR and FQNEAQ (reference sequence). This CDR3 contains 18 residues. The DNA for the CDR3 is TGTGCCAGCAGCTTACCCGAGACAGTATTCTCATATGGAAACACCATATATTTT. Residues: CASSLPETVFSYGNTIYF.

CDR3 loop: CASGARSGSYNEQFF. CDR3 sequence (DNA): TGCGCCAGCGGGGCGAGGTCAGGCTCCTACAATGAGCAGTTCTTC. The V gene is TRBV5-1, the J gene TRBJ2-1; possibly TRBD1 for D (5 bases). From germline, CDR1 is SGHRS and CDR2 YFSETQ. With 7 bases removed from V and 0 bases from J, the gap between germline ends came to 14 bases. The CDR3 is made up of 15 amino acids.

The rearrangement joins TRBV6-5 to TRBJ1-2; 8 bases agree with TRBD1. Trimming at V came to 5 bases and at J to 4 bases, leaving 6 bases not matched to a gene. Germline V CDR1 and CDR2: MNHEY, SVGAGI. CDR3 length: 14 residues. CDR3 protein: CASSPTGESYGYTF. The CDR3 DNA reads TGTGCCAGCAGTCCGACAGGGGAAAGCTATGGCTACACCTTC.

This clone was seen only a few times. The V and J genes are TRBV5-1 and TRBJ2-7; D may be TRBD2 (5 bases). Between the trimmed V and J ends, which lost 0 bases and 1 base, there was a span of 17 bases. Germline CDR1 and CDR2: SGHRS and YFSETQ. The CDR3 is 17 residues long. The CDR3 region is CASSLDPRLRGSYEQYF. CDR3 bases: TGCGCCAGCAGCTTGGACCCTCGACTAAGAGGTTCCTACGAGCAGTACTTC.

The J gene is TRBJ1-2, the V gene TRBV27; the match to TRBD1 covers 9 bases. CDR3 length equals 14 residues. V dropped 3 bases and J dropped 8; count of bases not matched to a gene: 7. The germline gives CDR1 MNHEY, CDR2 SMNVEV (reference sequence). The CDR3 sequence is CASSLLEGQGGYTF. For the CDR3, the DNA is TGTGCCAGCAGTTTGCTCGAGGGACAGGGAGGCTACACCTTC.

As to this clone: The junction does not match germline at one end; this may be a read error. This rearrangement joins TRBV5-1 to TRBJ2-6, with a weak D call TRBD1 (5 bases). This CDR3 has 16 residues. The germline CDR1 and CDR2 sequences are SGHRS and YFSETQ. CDR3 sequence (DNA): TGCGCCAGCAGCTTGGAAGGGTCGTCTGGGGCCAACGGCCTGACTTTC. Its protein product is CASSLEGSSGANGLTF.

This chain links TRBV6-5 with TRBJ1-2; TRBD1 agrees at 10 bases. Germline CDR1 reads MNHEY; CDR2 reads SVGAGI. The V segment lost 0 bases and the J segment 6 bases; nucleotides outside the gene matches: 7. The CDR3 length is 16 residues. The CDR3 region has the DNA TGTGCCAGCAGTTACTCGAGGTACGGGACAGGGGATGGCTACACCTTC. It codes for CASSYSRYGTGDGYTF.

Only one count was recorded for this clone. The chain joins TRBV19 to TRBJ2-3; D unresolved. V dropped 0 bases and J dropped 2 bases, with 6 bases sitting between them. Germline V CDR1 and CDR2: LNHDA, SQIVND (reference sequence). CDR3 length: 14 amino acids. The CDR3 sequence is CASSIDRATDTQYF. CDR3 DNA: TGTGCCAGTAGTATAGATCGAGCCACAGATACGCAGTATTTT.

This clone was found a few times. The V call is TRBV5-1, the J call TRBJ2-1, with 8 bases that match TRBD1. The CDR3 loop spans 19 amino acids. With 4 bases clipped from V and 0 bases from J, the junction kept 15 bases outside the gene matches. Germline loops: CDR1 SGHRS, CDR2 YFSETQ. CDR3 loop: CASSETGQGYLSSYNEQFF. The CDR3 DNA reads TGCGCCAGCAGCGAAACAGGACAGGGTTATCTCAGCTCCTACAATGAGCAGTTCTTC.

The chain is built from TRBV5-1 and TRBJ2-5, with 10 bases matching TRBD2. Germline-derived CDR1 and CDR2 are SGHRS and YFSETQ. The junction had 2 bases not matched to a gene; V was cut back by 0 bases and J by 3 bases. The CDR3 runs to 15 residues. The CDR3 protein is CASSLAGTSEETQYF. The CDR3 DNA reads TGCGCCAGCAGCTTGGCCGGGACTAGCGAAGAGACCCAGTACTTC. The variable domain in full, completed from reference TRBV5-1 and TRBJ2-5, reads KAGVTQTPRYLIKTRGQQVTLSCSPISGHRSVSWYQQTPGQGLQFLFEYFSETQRNKGNFPGRFSGRQFSNSRSEMNVSTLELGDSALYLCASSLAGTSEETQYFGPGTRLLVL.